What follows describes a single T cell receptor beta chain. PCR used 60 Vbeta primers and 13 Jbeta primers. Profiling relied on immunoSEQ multiplex PCR, and the TCRdb table lists in-frame clones only, not all of them. The top ten clones hold around 4.9% of a sample with about 120,000 clones, over 60% of them seen once. With 5 bases clipped from V and 3 bases from J, the junction kept 9 bases outside the gene matches. CDR3 length equals 15 residues. Per germline, CDR1 SSHAT and CDR2 FNYEAQ (reference sequence). The sample comes from a study of cytomegalovirus exposure and HLA in healthy donors. What was sequenced was PBMCs. The gene calls are TRBV7-7 and TRBJ2-7; 8 bases line up with TRBD1. The receptor was derived from a man aged 30-40 years in good health and CMV-seropositive. The CDR3 bases are TGTGCCAGCAGCCCCGGACAGGGAGGACACTACGAGCAGTACTTC. Translated, it gives CASSPGQGGHYEQYF. The whole variable domain, filled in from reference TRBV7-7 and TRBJ2-7, reads GAGVSQSPRYKVTKRGQDVTLRCDPISSHATLYWYQQALGQGPEFLTYFNYEAQPDKSGLPSDRFSAERPEGSISTLTIQRTEQRDSAMYRCASSPGQGGHYEQYFGPGTRLTVT.